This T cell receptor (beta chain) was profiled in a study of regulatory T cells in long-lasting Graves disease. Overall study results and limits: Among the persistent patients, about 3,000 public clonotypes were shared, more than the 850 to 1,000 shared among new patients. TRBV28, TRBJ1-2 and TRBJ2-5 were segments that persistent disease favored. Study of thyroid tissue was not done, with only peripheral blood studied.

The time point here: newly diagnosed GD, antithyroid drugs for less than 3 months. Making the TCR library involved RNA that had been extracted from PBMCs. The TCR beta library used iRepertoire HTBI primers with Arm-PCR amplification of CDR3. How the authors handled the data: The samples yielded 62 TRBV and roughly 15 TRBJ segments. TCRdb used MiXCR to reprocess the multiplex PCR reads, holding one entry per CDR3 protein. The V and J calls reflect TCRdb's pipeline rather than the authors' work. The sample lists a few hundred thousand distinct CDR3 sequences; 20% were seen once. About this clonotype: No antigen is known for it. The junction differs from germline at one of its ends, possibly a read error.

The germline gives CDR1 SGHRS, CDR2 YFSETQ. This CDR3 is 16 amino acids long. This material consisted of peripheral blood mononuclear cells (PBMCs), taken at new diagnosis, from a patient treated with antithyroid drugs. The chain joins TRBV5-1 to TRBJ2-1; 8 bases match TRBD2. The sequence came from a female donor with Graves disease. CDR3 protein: CASSLNAAGGVNEQFF. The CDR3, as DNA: TGTGCCAGCAGCTTAAACGCCGCGGGGGGAGTAAATGAGCAGTTCTTC.